The T cell receptor beta chain described here comes from a study of cytomegalovirus exposure and HLA in healthy donors. Clones were sequenced by immunoSEQ multiplex PCR, and TCRdb holds only the in-frame ones, with some missing. The table shows under 95,000 clones, with about 93% occurring only once. On this clone: Its antigen is unidentified.

Study-wide results and limits: It was 150 to 200 TCR beta chains that were listed as cytomegalovirus-associated.

Between the trimmed V and J ends, which lost 4 bases and 4 bases, there was a span of 17 bases. The germline V gene has CDR1 SGHRS and CDR2 YFSETQ. The CDR3 is made up of 15 amino acids. The sequencing input was PBMCs. This chain connects TRBV5-1 to TRBJ1-2, with D possibly TRBD1 on 5 matching bases. This TCR was recovered from a woman between 18 and 29 years old in good health and CMV-seronegative. The CDR3 coding sequence is TGCGCCAGCAGCCCCGGGACTCAGAAGTTCTATGGCTACACCTTC. Translated, it gives CASSPGTQKFYGYTF.